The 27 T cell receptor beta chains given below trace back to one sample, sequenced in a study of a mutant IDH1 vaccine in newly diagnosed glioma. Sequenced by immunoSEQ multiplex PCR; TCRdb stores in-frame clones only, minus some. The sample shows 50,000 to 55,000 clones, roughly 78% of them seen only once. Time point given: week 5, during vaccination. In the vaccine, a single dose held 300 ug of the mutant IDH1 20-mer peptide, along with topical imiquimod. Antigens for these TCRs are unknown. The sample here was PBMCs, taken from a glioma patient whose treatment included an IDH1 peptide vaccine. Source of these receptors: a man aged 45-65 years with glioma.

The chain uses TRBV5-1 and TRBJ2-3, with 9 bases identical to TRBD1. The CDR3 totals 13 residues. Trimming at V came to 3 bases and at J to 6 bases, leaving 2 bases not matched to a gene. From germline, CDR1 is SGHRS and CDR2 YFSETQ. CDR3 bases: TGCGCCAGCAGCTCCGGGACAGGGGATACGCAGTATTTT. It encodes CASSSGTGDTQYF.

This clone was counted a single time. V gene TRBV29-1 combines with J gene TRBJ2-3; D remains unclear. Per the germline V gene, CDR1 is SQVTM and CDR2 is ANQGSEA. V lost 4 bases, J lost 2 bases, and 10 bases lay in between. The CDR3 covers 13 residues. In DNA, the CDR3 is TGCAGCGTTGCTTCAGGAACCACAGATACGCAGTATTTT. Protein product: CSVASGTTDTQYF.

For the CDR3, the DNA is TGTGCCGGGCGGACCCTACAGTACTTC. It codes for CAGRTLQYF. This rearrangement joins TRBV21-1 to TRBJ2-7. TRBV21-1 is designated a pseudogene. This CDR3 comprises 9 residues.

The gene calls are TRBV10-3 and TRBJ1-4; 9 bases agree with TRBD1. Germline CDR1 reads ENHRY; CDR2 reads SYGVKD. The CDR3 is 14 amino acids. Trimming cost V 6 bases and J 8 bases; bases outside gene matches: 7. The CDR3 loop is CAISEGQGLEKLFF. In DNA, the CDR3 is TGTGCCATCAGCGAGGGACAGGGATTAGAAAAACTGTTTTTT.

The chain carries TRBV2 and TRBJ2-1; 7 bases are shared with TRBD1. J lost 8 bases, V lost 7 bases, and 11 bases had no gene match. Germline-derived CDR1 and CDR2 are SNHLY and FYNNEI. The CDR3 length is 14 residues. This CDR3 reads CASTPGQSLDEQFF. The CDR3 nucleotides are TGTGCCAGCACTCCGGGACAGTCTCTCGATGAGCAGTTCTTC.

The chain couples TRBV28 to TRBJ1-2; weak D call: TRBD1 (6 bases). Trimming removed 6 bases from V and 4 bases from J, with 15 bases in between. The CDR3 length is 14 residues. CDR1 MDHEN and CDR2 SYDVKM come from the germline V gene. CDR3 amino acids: CASSPPGVGYGYTF. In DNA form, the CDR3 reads TGTGCCAGCAGCCCACCAGGGGTCGGCTATGGCTACACCTTC.

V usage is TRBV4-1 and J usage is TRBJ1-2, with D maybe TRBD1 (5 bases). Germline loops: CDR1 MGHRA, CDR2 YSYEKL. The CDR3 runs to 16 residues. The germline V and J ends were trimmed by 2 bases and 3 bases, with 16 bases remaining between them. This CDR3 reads CASSQFPRRVDYGYTF. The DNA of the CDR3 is TGCGCCAGCAGCCAATTCCCACGCAGGGTTGACTATGGCTACACCTTC.

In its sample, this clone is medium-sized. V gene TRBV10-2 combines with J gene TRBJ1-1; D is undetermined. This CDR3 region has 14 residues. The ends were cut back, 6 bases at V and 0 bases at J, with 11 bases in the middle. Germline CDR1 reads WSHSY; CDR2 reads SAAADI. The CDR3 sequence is CASRPRSMNTEAFF. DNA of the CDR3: TGCGCCAGCAGGCCCCGGTCTATGAACACTGAAGCTTTCTTT.

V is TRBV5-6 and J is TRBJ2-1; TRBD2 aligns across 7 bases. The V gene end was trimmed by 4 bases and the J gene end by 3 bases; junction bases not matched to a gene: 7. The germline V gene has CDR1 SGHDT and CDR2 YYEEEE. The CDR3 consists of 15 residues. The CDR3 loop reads CASSASGANYNEQFF. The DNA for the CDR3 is TGTGCCAGCAGCGCAAGCGGGGCCAACTACAATGAGCAGTTCTTC. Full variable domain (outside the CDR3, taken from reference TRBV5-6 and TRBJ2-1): DAGVTQSPTHLIKTRGQQVTLRCSPKSGHDTVSWYQQALGQGPQFIFQYYEEEERQRGNFPDRFSGHQFPNYSSELNVNALLLGDSALYLCASSASGANYNEQFFGPGTRLTVL.

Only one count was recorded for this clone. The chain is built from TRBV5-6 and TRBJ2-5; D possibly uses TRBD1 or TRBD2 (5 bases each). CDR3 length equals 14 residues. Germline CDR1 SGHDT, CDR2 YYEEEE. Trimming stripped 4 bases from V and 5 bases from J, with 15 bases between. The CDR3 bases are TGTGCCAGCAGCCTCGGGACGTCTTGGGAGACCCAGTACTTC. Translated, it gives CASSLGTSWETQYF.

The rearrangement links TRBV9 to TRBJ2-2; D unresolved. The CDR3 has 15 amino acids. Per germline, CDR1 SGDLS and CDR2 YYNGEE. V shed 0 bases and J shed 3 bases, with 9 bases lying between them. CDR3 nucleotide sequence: TGTGCCAGCAGCGTAGTTGGGTTTGACACCGGGGAGCTGTTTTTT. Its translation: CASSVVGFDTGELFF.

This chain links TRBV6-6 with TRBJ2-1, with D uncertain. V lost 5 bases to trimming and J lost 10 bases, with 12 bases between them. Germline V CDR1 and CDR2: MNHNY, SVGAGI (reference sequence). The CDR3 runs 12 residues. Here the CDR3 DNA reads TGTGCCAGCAGTATCTCGATCGGGGAGCAGTTCTTC. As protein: CASSISIGEQFF.

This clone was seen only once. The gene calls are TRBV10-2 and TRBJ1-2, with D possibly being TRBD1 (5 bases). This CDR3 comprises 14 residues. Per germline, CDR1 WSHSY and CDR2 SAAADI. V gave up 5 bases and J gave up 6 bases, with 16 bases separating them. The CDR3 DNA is TGCGCCAGCAGTACCACAACGGGGGTGGATGGCTACACCTTC. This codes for CASSTTTGVDGYTF.

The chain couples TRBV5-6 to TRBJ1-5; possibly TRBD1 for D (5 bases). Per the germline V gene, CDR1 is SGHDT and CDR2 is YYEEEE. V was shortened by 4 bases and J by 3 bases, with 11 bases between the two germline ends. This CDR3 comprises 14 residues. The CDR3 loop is CASSRQNFNQPQHF. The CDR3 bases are TGTGCCAGCAGCCGACAGAACTTCAATCAGCCCCAGCATTTT.

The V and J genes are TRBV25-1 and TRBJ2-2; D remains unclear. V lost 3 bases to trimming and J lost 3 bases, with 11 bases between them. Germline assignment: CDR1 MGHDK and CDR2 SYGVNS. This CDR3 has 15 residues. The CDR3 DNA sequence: TGTGCCAGCAGTGAGGCGGCCGTGGACACCGGGGAGCTGTTTTTT. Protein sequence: CASSEAAVDTGELFF.

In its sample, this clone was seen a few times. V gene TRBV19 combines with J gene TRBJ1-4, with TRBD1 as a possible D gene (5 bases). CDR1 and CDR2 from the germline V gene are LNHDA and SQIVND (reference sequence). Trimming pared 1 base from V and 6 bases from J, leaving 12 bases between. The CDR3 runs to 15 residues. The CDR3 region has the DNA TGTGCCAGTAGTATAGGTGGGACCGGGGATGAAAAACTGTTTTTT. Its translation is CASSIGGTGDEKLFF.

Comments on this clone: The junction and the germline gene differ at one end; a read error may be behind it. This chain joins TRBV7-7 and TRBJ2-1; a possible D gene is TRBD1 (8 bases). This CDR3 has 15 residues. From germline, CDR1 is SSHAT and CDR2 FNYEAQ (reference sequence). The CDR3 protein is CASSQQGGPYNEQFF. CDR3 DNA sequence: TGTGCTAGCAGCCAACAGGGGGGGCCCTACAATGAGCAGTTCTTC. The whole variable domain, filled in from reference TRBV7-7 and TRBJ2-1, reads GAGVSQSPRYKVTKRGQDVTLRCDPISSHATLYWYQQALGQGPEFLTYFNYEAQPDKSGLPSDRFSAERPEGSISTLTIQRTEQRDSAMYRCASSQQGGPYNEQFFGPGTRLTVL.

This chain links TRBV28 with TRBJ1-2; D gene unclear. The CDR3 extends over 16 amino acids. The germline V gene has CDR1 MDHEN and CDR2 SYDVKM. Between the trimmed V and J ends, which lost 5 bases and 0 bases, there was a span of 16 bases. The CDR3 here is CASSPAPTLANYGYTF. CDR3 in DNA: TGTGCCAGCAGTCCCGCCCCCACCTTGGCTAACTATGGCTACACCTTC.

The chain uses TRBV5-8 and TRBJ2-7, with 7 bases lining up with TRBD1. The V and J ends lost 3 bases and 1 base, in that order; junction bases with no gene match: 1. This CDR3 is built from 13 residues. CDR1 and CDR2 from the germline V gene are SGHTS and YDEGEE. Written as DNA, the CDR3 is TGTGCCAGCAGCTGGGGACAGTCCTACGAGCAGTACTTC. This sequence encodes CASSWGQSYEQYF.

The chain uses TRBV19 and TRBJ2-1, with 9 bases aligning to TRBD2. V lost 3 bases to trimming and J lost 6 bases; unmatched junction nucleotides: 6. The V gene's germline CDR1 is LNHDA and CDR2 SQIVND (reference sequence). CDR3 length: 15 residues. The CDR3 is CASSISAGGVNEQFF. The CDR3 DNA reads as TGTGCCAGTAGTATTTCGGCGGGGGGGGTCAATGAGCAGTTCTTC.

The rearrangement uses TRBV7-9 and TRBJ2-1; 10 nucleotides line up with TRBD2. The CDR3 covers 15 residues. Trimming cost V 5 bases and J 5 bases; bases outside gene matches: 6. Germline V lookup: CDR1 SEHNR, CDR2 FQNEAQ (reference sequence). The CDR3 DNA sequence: TGTGCCAGCAGCCGCGGACTAGCGGTCAACAATGAGCAGTTCTTC. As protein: CASSRGLAVNNEQFF.

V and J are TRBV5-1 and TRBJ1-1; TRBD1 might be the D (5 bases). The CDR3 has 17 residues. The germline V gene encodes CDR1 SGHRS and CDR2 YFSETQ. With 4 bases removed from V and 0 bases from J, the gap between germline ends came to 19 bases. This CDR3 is CASSLTPTEPLNTEAFF. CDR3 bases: TGCGCCAGCAGCCTTACCCCGACAGAACCCCTGAACACTGAAGCTTTCTTT. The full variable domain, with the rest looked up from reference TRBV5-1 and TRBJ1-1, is KAGVTQTPRYLIKTRGQQVTLSCSPISGHRSVSWYQQTPGQGLQFLFEYFSETQRNKGNFPGRFSGRQFSNSRSEMNVSTLELGDSALYLCASSLTPTEPLNTEAFFGQGTRLTVV.

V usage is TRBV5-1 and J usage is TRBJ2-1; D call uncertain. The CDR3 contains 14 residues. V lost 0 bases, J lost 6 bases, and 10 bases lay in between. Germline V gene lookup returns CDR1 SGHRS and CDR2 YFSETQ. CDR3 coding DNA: TGCGCCAGCAGCTTGGGAAGCTTGGGCAATGAGCAGTTCTTC. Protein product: CASSLGSLGNEQFF. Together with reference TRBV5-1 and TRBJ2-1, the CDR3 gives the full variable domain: KAGVTQTPRYLIKTRGQQVTLSCSPISGHRSVSWYQQTPGQGLQFLFEYFSETQRNKGNFPGRFSGRQFSNSRSEMNVSTLELGDSALYLCASSLGSLGNEQFFGPGTRLTVL.

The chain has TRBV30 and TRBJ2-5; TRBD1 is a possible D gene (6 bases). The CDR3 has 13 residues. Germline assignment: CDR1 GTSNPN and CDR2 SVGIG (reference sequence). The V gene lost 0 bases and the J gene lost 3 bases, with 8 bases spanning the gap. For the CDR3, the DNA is TGTGCCTGGAGTGTTGGGACAAAAGAGACCCAGTACTTC. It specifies CAWSVGTKETQYF.

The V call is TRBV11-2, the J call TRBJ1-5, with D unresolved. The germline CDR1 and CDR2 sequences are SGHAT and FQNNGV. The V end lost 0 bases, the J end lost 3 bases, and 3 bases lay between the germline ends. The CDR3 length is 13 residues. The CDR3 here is CASSLDINQPQHF. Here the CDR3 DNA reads TGTGCCAGCAGCTTAGATATCAATCAGCCCCAGCATTTT. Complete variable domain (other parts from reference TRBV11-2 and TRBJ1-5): EAGVAQSPRYKIIEKRQSVAFWCNPISGHATLYWYQQILGQGPKLLIQFQNNGVVDDSQLPKDRFSAERLKGVDSTLKIQPAKLEDSAVYLCASSLDINQPQHFGDGTRLSIL.

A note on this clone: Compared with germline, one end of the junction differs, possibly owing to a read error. The CDR3 sequence: CASSLDRAIVF. The CDR3 nucleotides read TGTGCCAGCAGCTTAGACAGGGCAATAGTCTTT. The chain joins TRBV11-2 to TRBJ1-1; a possible D gene is TRBD1 (5 bases). Germline CDR1 is SGHAT and CDR2 is FQNNGV. This CDR3 is built from 11 residues.

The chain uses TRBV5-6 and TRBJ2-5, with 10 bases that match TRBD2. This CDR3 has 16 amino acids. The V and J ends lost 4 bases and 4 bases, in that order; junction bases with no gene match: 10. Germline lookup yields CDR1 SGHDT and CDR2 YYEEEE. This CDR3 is CASSLSSGGSLETQYF. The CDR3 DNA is TGTGCCAGCAGCCTGTCTAGCGGGGGAAGCCTAGAGACCCAGTACTTC.